Presented here are 6 T cell receptor beta chains from one specimen sequenced in a study of blood T cells in healthy people across ages (dated by TCRdb to the mid-2010s). To prepare the library, 5' RACE was applied. Sequencing was carried out with an Illumina HiSeq 2500. A second PCR of about 7 to 12 cycles was performed with a sample-barcoded 5' primer and a J-beta primer mix. In-frame beta chains were kept once TCRdb had trimmed the public reads at Q25 with fastp and called clones with MiXCR. Each CDR3 protein gets just one entry, which takes the most common genes and DNA from the rows behind it. The sample table shows approximately 960,000 distinct CDR3 sequences, and 29% are seen once. The ten most abundant clones make up roughly a tenth of the sample. In addition, the sample was reused for a study of T cells of mothers and their children.

The sample taken for sequencing was blood. These receptor sequences come from a middle-aged woman in good health.

The V call is TRBV12-3 or TRBV12-4, the J call TRBJ2-4; no clear D gene. The DNA end favors TRBJ2-7, so the J call may be wrong. The CDR3 length is 14 residues. The CDR3 region has the DNA TGTGCCAGCAGTCTCAATCAAGATCCGTACGAGCAGTACTTC. Translation gives CASSLNQDPYEQYF.

The gene calls are TRBV4-1 and TRBJ2-3; TRBD1 agrees at 10 bases. Unmatched junction bases numbered 4, after V lost 0 bases and J lost 4 bases. From germline, CDR1 is MGHRA and CDR2 YSYEKL. This CDR3 spans 16 amino acids. The CDR3 bases are TGCGCCAGCAGCCAAGAACGACAGGGGGCTTCAGATACGCAGTATTTT. Its translation: CASSQERQGASDTQYF.

The J gene is TRBJ2-5, the V gene TRBV5-6; 8 positions match TRBD1. The end of the DNA fits TRBJ2-7 better, so the J call may be wrong. The CDR3 totals 15 residues. CDR1 is SGHDT, CDR2 YYEEEE, per germline. CDR3 residues: CASSFSRTGSHEQYF. DNA for the CDR3: TGTGCCAGCAGCTTTTCTCGGACAGGGAGCCACGAGCAGTACTTC.

This clonotype was observed a few times. The genes are TRBV30 and TRBJ2-1; D gene uncertain. The length of the CDR3 is 15 residues. V lost 2 bases to trimming and J lost 0 bases, with 11 bases between them. The V gene's germline CDR1 is GTSNPN and CDR2 SVGIG (reference sequence). The CDR3 bases are TGTGCCTGGAGTTTACTCCTGGGCTCCTACAATGAGCAGTTCTTC. Protein: CAWSLLLGSYNEQFF.

The chain combines TRBV4-1 with TRBJ2-5, with TRBD2 as a possible D gene (5 bases). Deletions cut 5 bases from V and 3 bases from J, with 13 bases between. There are 14 residues in the CDR3. Germline lookup yields CDR1 MGHRA and CDR2 YSYEKL. DNA for the CDR3: TGCGCCAGCAGCTCAGACCCGGGAAAAGAGACCCAGTACTTC. Translating gives CASSSDPGKETQYF.

The count of this clonotype is one. The chain recombines TRBV3-1 with TRBJ1-3, with D uncertain. This CDR3 is 17 amino acids long. Germline values: CDR1 LGHDT, CDR2 YNNKEL (reference sequence). V shed 1 base and J shed 2 bases, with 15 bases lying between them. CDR3: CASSQVGFLGPGNTIYF. CDR3 in DNA: TGTGCCAGCAGCCAAGTCGGGTTCCTTGGCCCTGGAAACACCATATATTTT.